The source of this T cell receptor (beta chain) is a study of T cell clonotyping in hematopoietic cell transplantation. The ends were cut back, 8 bases at V and 4 bases at J, with 13 bases in the middle. Germline CDR1 GTSNPN, CDR2 SVGIG (reference sequence). This CDR3 is built from 12 residues. Clones were read by immunoSEQ multiplex PCR, and TCRdb kept only the in-frame ones, dropping some. The table has approximately 9,000 clones, over 60% seen once. Source: peripheral blood mononuclear cells, taken 180 days after allogeneic stem cell transplant. The sequence was obtained from a female patient in her fifties or sixties who had an allogeneic stem cell transplant from a related donor, so the T cells may come from the graft donor. Some clones in this sample may be carry-over from other donors' samples. V usage is TRBV30 and J usage is TRBJ2-3, with D maybe TRBD2 (5 bases). CDR3 protein: CALELESDTQYF. CDR3 in DNA: TGTGCCCTCGAACTAGAATCAGATACGCAGTATTTT.